The clone carrying this T cell receptor (beta chain) was seen many times. Its antigen is not known. The source of the sample is a study of identical twins. Template switching (which added a universal primer site) was used, and cDNA carried unique molecular identifiers. Via MiXCR, TCRdb re-called the 5' RACE reads, giving one row per CDR3 protein. The sample shows about 530,000 distinct CDR3 sequences, 12% to 15% of them seen only once. Every sampled donor was Caucasian and healthy. The study, taken as a whole, reports: Twins shared out-of-frame alpha sequences with excess low generation probability. Cord blood beta clonotypes that were abundant carried fewer insertions, and memory repertoires showed no such trend.

This CDR3 contains 14 residues. V lost 5 bases and J 4 bases, leaving 14 bases between the germline ends. These data also featured in a second study, about yellow fever vaccine responses in identical twins.

The rearrangement joins TRBV12-3 or TRBV12-4 to TRBJ1-1; possible D gene TRBD1, 6 bases. This sequence was found in a woman aged 18-29 years in good health. Sequenced material: CD4+ T cells sorted from blood. The CDR3 protein is CASSVIQGTTEAFF. DNA for the CDR3: TGTGCCAGCAGTGTAATACAGGGTACCACTGAAGCTTTCTTT.